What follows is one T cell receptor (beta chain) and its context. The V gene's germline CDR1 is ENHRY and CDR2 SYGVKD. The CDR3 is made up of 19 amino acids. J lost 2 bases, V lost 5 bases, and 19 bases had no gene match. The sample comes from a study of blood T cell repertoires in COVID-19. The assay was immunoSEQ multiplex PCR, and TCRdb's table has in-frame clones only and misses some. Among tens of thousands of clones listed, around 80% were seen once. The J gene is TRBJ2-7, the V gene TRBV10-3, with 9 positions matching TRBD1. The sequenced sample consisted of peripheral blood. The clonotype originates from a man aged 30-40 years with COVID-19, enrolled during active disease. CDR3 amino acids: CAISQETGGSNYNPYEQYF. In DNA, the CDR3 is TGTGCCATCAGTCAAGAAACAGGGGGCTCAAACTACAACCCCTACGAGCAGTACTTC.